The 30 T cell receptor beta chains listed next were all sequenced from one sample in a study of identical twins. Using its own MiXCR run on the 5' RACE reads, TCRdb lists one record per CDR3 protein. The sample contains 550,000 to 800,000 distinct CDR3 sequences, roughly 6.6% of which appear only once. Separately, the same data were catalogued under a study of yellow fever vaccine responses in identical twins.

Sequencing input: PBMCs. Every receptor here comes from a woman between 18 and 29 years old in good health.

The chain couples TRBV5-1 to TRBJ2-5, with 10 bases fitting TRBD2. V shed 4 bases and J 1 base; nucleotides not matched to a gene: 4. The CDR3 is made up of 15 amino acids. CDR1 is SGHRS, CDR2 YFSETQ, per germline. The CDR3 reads CASSSGTSAQETQYF. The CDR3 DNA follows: TGCGCCAGCAGCAGCGGGACTAGCGCCCAAGAGACCCAGTACTTC.

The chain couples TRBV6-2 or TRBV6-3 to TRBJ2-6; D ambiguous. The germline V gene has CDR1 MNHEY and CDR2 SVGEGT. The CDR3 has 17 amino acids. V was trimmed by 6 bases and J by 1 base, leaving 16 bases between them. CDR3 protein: CASSRGLKLSGANVLTF. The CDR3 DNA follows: TGTGCCAGCAGCAGAGGATTGAAGTTGTCTGGGGCCAACGTCCTGACTTTC.

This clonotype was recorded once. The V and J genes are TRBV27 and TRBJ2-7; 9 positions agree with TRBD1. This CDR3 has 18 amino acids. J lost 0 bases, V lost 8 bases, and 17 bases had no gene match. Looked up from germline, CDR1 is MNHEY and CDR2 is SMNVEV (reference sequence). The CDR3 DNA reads TGTGCCAGCCGAGCCGGGACAGGGCACATGGGGGCCTCCTACGAGCAGTACTTC. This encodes CASRAGTGHMGASYEQYF.

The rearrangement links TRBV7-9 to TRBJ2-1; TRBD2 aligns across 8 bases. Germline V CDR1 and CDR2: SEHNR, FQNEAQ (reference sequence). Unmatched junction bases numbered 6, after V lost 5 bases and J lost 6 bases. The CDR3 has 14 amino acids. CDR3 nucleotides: TGTGCCAGCAGCCACGGGGGGGGAGGCAATGAGCAGTTCTTC. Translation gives CASSHGGGGNEQFF.

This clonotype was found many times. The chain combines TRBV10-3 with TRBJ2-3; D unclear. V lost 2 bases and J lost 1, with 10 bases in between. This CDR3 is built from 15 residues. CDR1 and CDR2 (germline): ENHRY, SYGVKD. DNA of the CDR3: TGTGCCATCAGTGAGCCCTTCGACGGCACAGATACGCAGTATTTT. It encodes CAISEPFDGTDTQYF.

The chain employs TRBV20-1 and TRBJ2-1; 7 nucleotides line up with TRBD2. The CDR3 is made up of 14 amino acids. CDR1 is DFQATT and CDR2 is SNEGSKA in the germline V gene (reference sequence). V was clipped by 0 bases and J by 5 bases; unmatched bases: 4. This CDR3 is CSARDGTINNEQFF. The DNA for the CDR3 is TGCAGTGCTAGAGACGGGACTATAAACAATGAGCAGTTCTTC.

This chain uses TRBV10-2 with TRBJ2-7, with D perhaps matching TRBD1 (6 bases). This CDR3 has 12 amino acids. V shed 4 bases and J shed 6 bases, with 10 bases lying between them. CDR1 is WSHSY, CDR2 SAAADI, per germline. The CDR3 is CASSGTGIEQYV. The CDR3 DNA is TGCGCCAGCAGTGGAACAGGGATCGAGCAGTACGTC.

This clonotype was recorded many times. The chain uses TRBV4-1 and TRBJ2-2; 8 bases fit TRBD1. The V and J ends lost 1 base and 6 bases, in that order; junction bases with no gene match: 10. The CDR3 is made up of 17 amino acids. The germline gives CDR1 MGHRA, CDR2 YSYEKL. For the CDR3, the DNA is TGCGCCAGCAGCCAAGGGGTGGCAGGGGGCTTGGCCGGGGAGCTGTTTTTT. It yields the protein CASSQGVAGGLAGELFF.

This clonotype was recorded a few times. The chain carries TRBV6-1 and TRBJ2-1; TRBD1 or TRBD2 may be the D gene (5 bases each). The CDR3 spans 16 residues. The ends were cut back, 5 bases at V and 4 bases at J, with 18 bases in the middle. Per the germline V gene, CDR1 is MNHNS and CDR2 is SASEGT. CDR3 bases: TGTGCCAGCAGTCCCACCGGGGACGGTACTTACAATGAGCAGTTCTTC. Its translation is CASSPTGDGTYNEQFF.

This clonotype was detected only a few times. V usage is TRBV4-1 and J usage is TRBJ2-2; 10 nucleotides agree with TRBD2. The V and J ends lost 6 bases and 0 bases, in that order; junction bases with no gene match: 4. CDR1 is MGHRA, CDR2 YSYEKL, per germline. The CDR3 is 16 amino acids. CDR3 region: CASSRTSGTNTGELFF. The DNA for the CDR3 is TGCGCCAGCAGTCGGACTAGCGGCACGAACACCGGGGAGCTGTTTTTT.

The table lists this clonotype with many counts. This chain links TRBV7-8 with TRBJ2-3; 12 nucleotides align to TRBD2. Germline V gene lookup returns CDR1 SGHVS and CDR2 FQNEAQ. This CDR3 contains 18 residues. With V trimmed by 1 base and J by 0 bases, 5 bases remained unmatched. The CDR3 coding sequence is TGTGCCAGCAGCTTAGTCTCTAGCGGGGGGGCTAGCACAGATACGCAGTATTTT. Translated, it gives CASSLVSSGGASTDTQYF.

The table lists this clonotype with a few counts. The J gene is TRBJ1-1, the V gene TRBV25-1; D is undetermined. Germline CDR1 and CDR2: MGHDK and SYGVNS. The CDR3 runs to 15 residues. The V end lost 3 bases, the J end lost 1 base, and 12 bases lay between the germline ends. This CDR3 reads CASSDLGNENTEAFF. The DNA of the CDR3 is TGTGCCAGCAGTGATCTGGGGAACGAGAACACTGAAGCTTTCTTT.

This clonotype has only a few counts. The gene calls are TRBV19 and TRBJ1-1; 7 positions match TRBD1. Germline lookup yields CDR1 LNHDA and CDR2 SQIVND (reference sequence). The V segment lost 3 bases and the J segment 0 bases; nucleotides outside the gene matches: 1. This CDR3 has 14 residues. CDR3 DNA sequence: TGTGCCAGTAGTATGCAGGGGGTGAACACTGAAGCTTTCTTT. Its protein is CASSMQGVNTEAFF. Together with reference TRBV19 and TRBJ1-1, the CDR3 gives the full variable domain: DGGITQSPKYLFRKEGQNVTLSCEQNLNHDAMYWYRQDPGQGLRLIYYSQIVNDFQKGDIAEGYSVSREKKESFPLTVTSAQKNPTAFYLCASSMQGVNTEAFFGQGTRLTVV.

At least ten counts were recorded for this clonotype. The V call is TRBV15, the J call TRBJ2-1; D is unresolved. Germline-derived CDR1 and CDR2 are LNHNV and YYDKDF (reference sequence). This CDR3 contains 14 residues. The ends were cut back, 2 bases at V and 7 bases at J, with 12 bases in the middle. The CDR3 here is CATSRTTVGNEQFF. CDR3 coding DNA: TGTGCCACCAGCAGAACGACCGTCGGAAATGAGCAGTTCTTC. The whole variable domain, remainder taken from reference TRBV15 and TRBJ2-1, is DAMVIQNPRYQVTQFGKPVTLSCSQTLNHNVMYWYQQKSSQAPKLLFHYYDKDFNNEADTPDNFQSRRPNTSFCFLDIRSPGLGDTAMYLCATSRTTVGNEQFFGPGTRLTVL.

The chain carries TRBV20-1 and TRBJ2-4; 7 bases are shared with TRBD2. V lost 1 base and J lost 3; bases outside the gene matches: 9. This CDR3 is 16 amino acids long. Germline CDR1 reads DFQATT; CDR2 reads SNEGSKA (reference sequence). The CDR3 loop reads CSARGDGEGHKNIQYF. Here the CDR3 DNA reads TGCAGTGCTAGAGGGGACGGGGAGGGGCACAAAAACATTCAGTACTTC.

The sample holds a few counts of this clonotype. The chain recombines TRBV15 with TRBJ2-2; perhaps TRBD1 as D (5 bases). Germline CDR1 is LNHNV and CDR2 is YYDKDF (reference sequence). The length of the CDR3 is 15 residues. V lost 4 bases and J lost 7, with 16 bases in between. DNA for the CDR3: TGTGCCACCAGCAAAATTACAGGAGTGGTCGGGGAGCTGTTTTTT. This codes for CATSKITGVVGELFF.

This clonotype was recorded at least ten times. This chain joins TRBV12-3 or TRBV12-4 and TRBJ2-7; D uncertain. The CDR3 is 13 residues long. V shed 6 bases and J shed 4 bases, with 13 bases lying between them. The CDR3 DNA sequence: TGTGCCAGCAGCCCCCAAGGCGGTTACGAGCAGTACTTC. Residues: CASSPQGGYEQYF.

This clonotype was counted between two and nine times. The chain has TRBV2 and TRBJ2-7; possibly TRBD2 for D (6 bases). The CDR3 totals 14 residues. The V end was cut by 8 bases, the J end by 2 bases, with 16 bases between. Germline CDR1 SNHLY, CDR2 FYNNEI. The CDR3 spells CASGSGRLAYEQYF. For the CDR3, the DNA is TGTGCCAGCGGGTCTGGGAGGCTTGCCTACGAGCAGTACTTC.

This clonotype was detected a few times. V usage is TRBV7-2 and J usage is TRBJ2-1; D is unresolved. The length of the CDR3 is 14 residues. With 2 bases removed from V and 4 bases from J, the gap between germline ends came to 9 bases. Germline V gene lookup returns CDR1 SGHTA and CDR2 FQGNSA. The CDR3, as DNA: TGTGCCAGCAGCTTAAAGGTCGATTACAATGAGCAGTTCTTC. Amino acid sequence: CASSLKVDYNEQFF.

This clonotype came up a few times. CDR3 sequence (DNA): TGTGCCAGCAGTCCTCCTAGCGGGAGGGCCACAGATACGCAGTATTTT. It yields the protein CASSPPSGRATDTQYF. V usage is TRBV2 and J usage is TRBJ2-3; 12 positions agree with TRBD2. V shed 5 bases, J shed 2 bases, and the junction held 5 bases outside the gene matches. The CDR3 loop spans 16 amino acids. Germline-derived CDR1 and CDR2 are SNHLY and FYNNEI.

This CDR3 is CASSSGTGGPNTEAFF. The CDR3 DNA follows: TGCGCCAGCAGCTCCGGGACAGGGGGCCCGAACACTGAAGCTTTCTTT. The chain combines TRBV5-1 with TRBJ1-1; 12 bases line up with TRBD1. The CDR3 covers 16 residues. V gave up 3 bases and J gave up 1 base; unmatched junction bases: 4. In germline, CDR1 is SGHRS, CDR2 YFSETQ. The full variable domain, rest sourced from reference TRBV5-1 and TRBJ1-1, is KAGVTQTPRYLIKTRGQQVTLSCSPISGHRSVSWYQQTPGQGLQFLFEYFSETQRNKGNFPGRFSGRQFSNSRSEMNVSTLELGDSALYLCASSSGTGGPNTEAFFGQGTRLTVV.

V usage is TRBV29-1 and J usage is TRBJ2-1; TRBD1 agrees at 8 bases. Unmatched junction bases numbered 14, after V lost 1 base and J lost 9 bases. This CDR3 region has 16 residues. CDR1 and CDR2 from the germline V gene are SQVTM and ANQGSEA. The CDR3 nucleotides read TGCAGCGTTGAAGGGCAGGGGGCGTTCGCACACGGTGAGCAGTTCTTC. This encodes CSVEGQGAFAHGEQFF.

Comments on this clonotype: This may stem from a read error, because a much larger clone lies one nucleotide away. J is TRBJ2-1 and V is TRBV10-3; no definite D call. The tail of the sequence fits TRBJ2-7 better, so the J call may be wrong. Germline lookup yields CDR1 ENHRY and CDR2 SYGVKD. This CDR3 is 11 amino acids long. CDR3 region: CAISGDNEQYF. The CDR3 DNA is TGTGCCATCAGTGGTGACAATGAGCAGTACTTC.

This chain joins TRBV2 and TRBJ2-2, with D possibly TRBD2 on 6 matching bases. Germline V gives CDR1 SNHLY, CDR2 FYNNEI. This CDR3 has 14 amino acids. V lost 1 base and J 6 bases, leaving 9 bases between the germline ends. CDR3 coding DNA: TGTGCCAGCAGTGAAGGGCTAGCGTCCGGGGAGCTGTTTTTT. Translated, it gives CASSEGLASGELFF.

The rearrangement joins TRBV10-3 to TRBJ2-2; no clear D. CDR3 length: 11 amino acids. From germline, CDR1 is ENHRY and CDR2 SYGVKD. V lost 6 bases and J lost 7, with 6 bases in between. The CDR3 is CAISSSGELFF. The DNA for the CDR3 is TGTGCCATCAGCTCCAGCGGGGAGCTGTTTTTT.

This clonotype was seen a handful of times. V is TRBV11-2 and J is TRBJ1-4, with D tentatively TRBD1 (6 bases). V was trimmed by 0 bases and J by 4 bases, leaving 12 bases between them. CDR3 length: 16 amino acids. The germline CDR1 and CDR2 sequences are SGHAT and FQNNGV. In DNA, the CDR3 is TGTGCCAGCAGCTTAGATCTCGGACAGTATAATGAAAAACTGTTTTTT. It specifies CASSLDLGQYNEKLFF.

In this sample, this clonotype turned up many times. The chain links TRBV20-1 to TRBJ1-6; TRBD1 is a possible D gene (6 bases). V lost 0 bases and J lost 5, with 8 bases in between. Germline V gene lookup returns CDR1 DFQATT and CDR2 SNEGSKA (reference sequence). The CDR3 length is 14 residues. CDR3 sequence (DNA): TGCAGTGCTAGAGAGGGGGCCAATAATTCACCCCTCCACTTT. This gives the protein CSAREGANNSPLHF.

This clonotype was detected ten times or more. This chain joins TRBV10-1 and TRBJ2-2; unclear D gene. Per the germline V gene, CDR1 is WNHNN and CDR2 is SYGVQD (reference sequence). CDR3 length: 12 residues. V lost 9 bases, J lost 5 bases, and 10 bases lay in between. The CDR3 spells CASGKVTGELFF. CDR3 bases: TGCGCCAGTGGGAAAGTAACCGGGGAGCTGTTTTTT.

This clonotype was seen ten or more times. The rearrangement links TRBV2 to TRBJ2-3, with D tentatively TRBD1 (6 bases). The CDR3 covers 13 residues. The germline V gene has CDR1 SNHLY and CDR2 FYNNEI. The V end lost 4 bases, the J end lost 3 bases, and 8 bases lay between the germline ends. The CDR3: CASSVRGTDTQYF. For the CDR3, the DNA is TGTGCCAGCAGTGTCAGGGGAACAGATACGCAGTATTTT.

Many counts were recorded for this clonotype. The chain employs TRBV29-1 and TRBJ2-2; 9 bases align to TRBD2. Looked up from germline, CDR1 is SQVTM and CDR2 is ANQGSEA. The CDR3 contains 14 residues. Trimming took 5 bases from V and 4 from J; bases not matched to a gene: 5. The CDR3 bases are TGCAGCGTTATCCTAGCGGGACTCACCGGGGAGCTGTTTTTT. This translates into CSVILAGLTGELFF.